This T cell receptor (beta chain) is drawn from a study of CD8 T cells in ankylosing spondylitis. With regard to this clonotype: Antigen: not known.

TCRdb reanalysed the 5' RACE reads using MiXCR and keeps one entry per CDR3 protein. Of 700,000 to 850,000 distinct CDR3 sequences in the sample, roughly 10% were seen once. Study outcomes and limitations: Typical of ankylosing spondylitis blood, it appeared, was a TCR beta motif of fewer than 10 highly homologous variants.

This CDR3 is built from 13 residues. V lost 6 bases and J lost 3; bases outside the gene matches: 3. The sample taken for sequencing was blood, either unsorted or a sorted T cell fraction (not recorded which). The gene calls are TRBV12-3 or TRBV12-4 and TRBJ1-1; TRBD1 matches 8 bases. The sequence derives from a male donor with ankylosing spondylitis. CDR3 sequence reads: CASRKTGDTEAFF. The CDR3 DNA is TGTGCCAGCAGGAAGACAGGGGACACTGAAGCTTTCTTT.